The text below deals with one TCR beta chain. Its target antigen remains unknown. Per-nucleotide qualities are absent, and no much larger clonotype sits a single base away. This sample is drawn from a study of T cells after yellow fever vaccination (dated by TCRdb to about 2019). Regarding the research as a whole: The SMART-Seq v4 Ultra Low Input RNA kit was used to prepare libraries from fractions with low cell numbers. To follow T-cell clones before and after both primary and booster YFV17D yellow fever vaccination, bulk TCR alpha and beta repertoires underwent longitudinal sequencing. Two healthy male donors, one aged 18 to 29 and one aged 30 to 40 years, made up the cohort. Bulk PBMC replicates and cell subsets were isolated from blood drawn at multiple timepoints before and after both primary and secondary immunization.

The treatment or condition label for this specimen denotes: live attenuated yellow fever vaccine strain. PBMCs were isolated from peripheral blood using a standard Ficoll-Paque protocol. Dynabeads CD4 and CD8 positive selection kits were used to isolate the CD4 and CD8 T-cell fractions. TriZol was used to extract RNA from bulk PBMCs, CD4 and CD8 fractions, and dextramer-positive and dextramer-negative fractions. What the study reported, not specific to this receptor: Most clones expanded after primary vaccination (about 95% of CD4 and roughly 90% of CD8) were re-detected after the booster, suggesting that broad memory maintenance occurred. Compared with the primary T-cell response, the secondary T-cell response was weaker but faster, peaking on day 5 rather than day 15. The study included only two donors, which limits how far the findings can be generalized. A small share of clonotypes was detected in both CD4 and CD8 compartments, with the overlap likely arising from convergent recombination. Because abundant contaminating clonotypes from the bulk population could be contained in FACS-sorted repertoires, computational filtering was required.

Synthesis of TCR cDNA relied on 5'RACE template switching, a step that introduced a universal primer site along with unique molecular identifiers. cDNA synthesis was primed from both the TCR alpha and TCR beta constant segments. Libraries were amplified in two PCR steps, with sample barcodes and sequencing adapters added in the second step. Libraries were sequenced on Illumina HiSeq 2500 (2x100 bp) or NovaSeq (2x150 bp). The original methods were these. Demultiplexing of reads and collapsing into UMI consensus sequences were performed with MIGEC, and V(D)J alignment was carried out with MiXCR. Using edgeR on replicate PBMC samples, clonotypes were called vaccine-responding if FDR was below 0.01 and the log2 fold change was above 5 up to day 15. CD4 or CD8 identity was assigned to each bulk clonotype according to whether the clonotype was present at higher abundance in the sequenced CD4 repertoire or the sequenced CD8 repertoire. Through fastp at Q25 and MiXCR, TCRdb rebuilt clones from the public reads, retaining in-frame beta chains. Each entry merges the rows of one CDR3 protein and shows their most common DNA and genes. The V and J calls and clone size come from TCRdb's table, not from the authors' own analysis. For this sample there are 150,000 to 200,000 distinct CDR3 sequences; about 6.2% appear just once. The ten largest clones take up 2.9% of the sample.

The CDR3 contains 13 residues, cysteine and phenylalanine counted. Just CDR3 DNA is preserved here, 39 bases in frame from base 1. Trimming costs V 1 base and J 5 bases, and their ends lie 9 bases apart. The germline V gene encodes CDR1 SGHVS and CDR2 FNYEAQ. This chain is built from TRBV7-6 and TRBJ2-7; perhaps TRBD1 is the D gene, with 5 bases matching. The sequence was obtained from a man aged 18 to 29 who received the YFV17D yellow fever vaccine. Here the sequenced sample was CD4+ T cells sorted from PBMCs, taken on the day of the first yellow fever vaccination. The CDR3 region has the sequence CASSLGRVHEQYF. The bases read TGTGCCAGCAGCTTAGGCAGGGTCCACGAGCAGTACTTC.